The subject of this entry is one T cell receptor beta chain. Its antigen is unknown. The same CDR3 arises from other DNA sequences in this sample as well. Germline lookup yields CDR1 MGHRA and CDR2 YSYEKL. The CDR3 sequence is 15 residues long. Trimming removed 1 base from V and 0 bases from J, with 7 bases in between. Treatment defined: oral pan-JAK inhibitor, 5-10 mg twice daily. Peripheral blood samples and lesional scalp punch biopsies were obtained from alopecia areata patients. RNA extraction and reverse transcription yielded cDNA as sequencing template. Generated by immunoSEQ multiplex PCR, the TCRdb table keeps only in-frame clones and is missing some. The table lists around 190,000 clones, about three fifths of them singletons. The data derive from a study of CD8+ T cells in alopecia areata. Notes on the study in general: Affected lesional scalp, above all in alopecia totalis/universalis, was more clonal than normal scalp. Scalp sample data also include resident alphabeta T cells from normal skin.

The receptor's source is a human donor with alopecia areata. Sequenced material: CD4+ T cells sorted from blood, taken at week 4, from a patient treated with tofacitinib. The chain couples TRBV4-1 to TRBJ1-5; D remains unclear. The CDR3 protein is CASSQVRDSNQPQHF. The CDR3 DNA follows: TGCGCCAGCAGCCAAGTACGGGATAGCAATCAGCCCCAGCATTTT.